These 21 T cell receptor beta chains share one sample of origin, sequenced in a study of blood T cell repertoires in COVID-19. TCRdb keeps only in-frame clones here, not all; method: immunoSEQ multiplex PCR. The sample has approximately 230,000 clones; about 87% are singletons. What was sequenced was peripheral blood. These receptors were obtained from a woman aged 30 to 39 with COVID-19, enrolled during active disease.

Points on this clone: One junction end disagrees with the germline gene, perhaps due to a read error. The rearrangement links TRBV7-7 to TRBJ1-5; D uncertain. In germline, CDR1 is SSHAT, CDR2 FNYEAQ (reference sequence). This CDR3 has 13 amino acids. CDR3 loop: CASSLDLNQPQHF. The DNA of the CDR3 is TGTGCTAGCAGCTTAGATCTAAATCAGCCCCAGCATTTT.

V and J are TRBV27 and TRBJ2-7; TRBD1 agrees at 7 bases. The CDR3 extends over 14 amino acids. Trimming removed 5 bases from V and 5 bases from J; junction bases left unmatched: 9. Per the germline V gene, CDR1 is MNHEY and CDR2 is SMNVEV (reference sequence). The CDR3 spells CASSLNDRADEQYF. DNA for the CDR3: TGTGCCAGCAGTCTAAACGACAGGGCGGACGAGCAGTACTTC.

This chain uses TRBV19 with TRBJ1-4; the D gene is possibly TRBD1 (5 bases). The CDR3 has 14 amino acids. Germline values: CDR1 LNHDA, CDR2 SQIVND (reference sequence). V was cut by 2 bases and J by 4 bases, with 8 bases left in between. The CDR3 spells CASSITGDNEKLFF. In DNA form, the CDR3 reads TGTGCCAGTAGTATAACAGGAGATAATGAAAAACTGTTTTTT.

This rearrangement joins TRBV9 to TRBJ1-2; 7 positions agree with TRBD1. J gave up 8 bases and V 0 bases, and 4 bases lay outside the gene matches. Germline V gives CDR1 SGDLS, CDR2 YYNGEE. The CDR3 is made up of 13 amino acids. The CDR3 sequence: CASSVVAGGGYTF. For the CDR3, the DNA is TGTGCCAGCAGCGTAGTTGCAGGGGGAGGCTACACCTTC.

The chain carries TRBV7-2 and TRBJ2-1; 10 nucleotides agree with TRBD2. CDR3 length equals 15 residues. Germline V gene lookup returns CDR1 SGHTA and CDR2 FQGNSA. The ends lost 8 bases at V and 3 bases at J; junction bases unmatched: 7. CDR3 in amino acids: CASSDGLAVYNEQFF. CDR3 in DNA: TGTGCCAGCTCAGATGGACTAGCGGTCTACAATGAGCAGTTCTTC.

This chain connects TRBV6-6 to TRBJ1-2, with a possible D match to TRBD1 (6 bases). This CDR3 contains 15 residues. Trimming removed 6 bases at V and 2 bases at J, with 16 bases between. Germline CDR1 reads MNHNY; CDR2 reads SVGAGI (reference sequence). The CDR3 loop reads CASRLSGGLNYGYTF. Written as DNA, the CDR3 is TGTGCCAGCAGGCTCTCGGGGGGGCTGAACTATGGCTACACCTTC.

With regard to this clone: Within the sample, other DNA sequences also encode this same CDR3. The chain uses TRBV4-1 and TRBJ1-6; no reliable D call. CDR3 size: 14 residues. V shed 1 base and J shed 7 bases, with 8 bases lying between them. CDR1 is MGHRA, CDR2 YSYEKL, per germline. In nucleotides, the CDR3 is TGCGCCAGCAGCCAAGGACCCGGGAATTCACCCCTCCACTTT. As protein: CASSQGPGNSPLHF.

This clone was seen only once. CDR3 sequence: CASSLATGGSYNEQFF. As DNA, the CDR3 is TGTGCCAGCAGCTTAGCGACAGGGGGCTCCTACAATGAGCAGTTCTTC. The rearrangement uses TRBV7-8 and TRBJ2-1; 9 nucleotides match TRBD1. Germline V gives CDR1 SGHVS, CDR2 FQNEAQ. The CDR3 runs to 16 residues. The ends lost 0 bases at V and 0 bases at J; junction bases unmatched: 0.

This chain uses TRBV5-1 with TRBJ1-1; the D is unclear. The V end was cut by 0 bases, the J end by 0 bases, with 9 bases between. Germline V lookup: CDR1 SGHRS, CDR2 YFSETQ. This CDR3 comprises 15 residues. The CDR3 spells CASSLDEGVNTEAFF. As DNA, the CDR3 is TGCGCCAGCAGCTTGGATGAGGGAGTGAACACTGAAGCTTTCTTT.

The V and J genes are TRBV5-1 and TRBJ2-1; perhaps TRBD2 as D (6 bases). Per the germline V gene, CDR1 is SGHRS and CDR2 is YFSETQ. The CDR3 has 15 amino acids. Trimming removed 0 bases at V and 7 bases at J, with 14 bases between. The CDR3 DNA is TGCGCCAGCAGCTTGGATGGAGGGATGGGTAATGAGCAGTTCTTC. Protein sequence: CASSLDGGMGNEQFF.

This clone was seen a single time. This chain uses TRBV29-1 with TRBJ2-7; a weak D match, TRBD2 (5 bases). This CDR3 comprises 13 residues. Trimming left V 6 bases short and J 3 bases short, with 15 bases between. The V gene's germline CDR1 is SQVTM and CDR2 ANQGSEA. The CDR3 spells CSVSGLGGYEQYF. The CDR3 region has the DNA TGCAGCGTCTCCGGGCTCGGAGGCTACGAGCAGTACTTC.

V usage is TRBV9 and J usage is TRBJ2-1, with 7 positions matching TRBD2. The CDR3 is 15 amino acids. Germline V gene lookup returns CDR1 SGDLS and CDR2 YYNGEE. With V trimmed by 0 bases and J by 7 bases, 7 bases remained unmatched. CDR3 coding DNA: TGTGCCAGCAGCGTAGCGGGGGGACGGGGAAATGAGCAGTTCTTC. Protein sequence: CASSVAGGRGNEQFF.

The CDR3 is CASSYPLEGSSGNTIYF. The CDR3 nucleotides read TGTGCCAGTAGTTATCCCCTTGAGGGCAGCTCTGGAAACACCATATATTTT. The chain recombines TRBV19 with TRBJ1-3; D is uncertain. The CDR3 loop spans 17 amino acids. The V gene lost 5 bases and the J gene lost 0 bases, with 17 bases spanning the gap. CDR1 is LNHDA and CDR2 is SQIVND in the germline V gene (reference sequence).

The gene calls are TRBV3-1 (or the pseudogene TRBV3-2) and TRBJ1-2, with 9 bases aligning to TRBD1. V lost 0 bases and J lost 6; bases outside the gene matches: 8. Germline CDR1 and CDR2: LGHDT and YNNKEL (reference sequence). The CDR3 contains 16 residues. The CDR3 coding sequence is TGTGCCAGCAGCCAAGAGGGGACAGGGCCGATTCATGGCTACACCTTC. It encodes CASSQEGTGPIHGYTF.

J is TRBJ2-7 and V is TRBV29-1; D may be TRBD1 (6 bases). Germline CDR1 and CDR2: SQVTM and ANQGSEA. V was pared by 7 bases and J by 2 bases, with 12 bases between. This CDR3 has 12 residues. CDR3 sequence: CSAGTPTYEQYF. For the CDR3, the DNA is TGCAGCGCGGGGACACCAACCTACGAGCAGTACTTC.

This clone came up once. The CDR3 loop is CASSDEGGVGDNSPLHF. The CDR3 DNA reads as TGTGCCAGCAGTGATGAAGGTGGGGTCGGGGATAATTCACCCCTCCACTTT. J is TRBJ1-6 and V is TRBV2; D gene ambiguous. Trimming took off 3 bases at V and 5 bases at J, with 17 bases between the two ends. Germline V lookup: CDR1 SNHLY, CDR2 FYNNEI. CDR3 length: 17 residues.

This chain uses TRBV19 with TRBJ2-1; the match to TRBD2 covers 9 bases. The CDR3 has 19 amino acids. The J segment lost 6 bases and the V segment lost 6 bases, leaving 21 bases of the junction unmatched. Germline V CDR1 and CDR2: LNHDA, SQIVND (reference sequence). The CDR3 here is CASRATGRPLAGAANEQFF. As DNA, the CDR3 is TGTGCCAGTAGGGCCACCGGGAGACCTTTAGCGGGAGCAGCCAATGAGCAGTTCTTC.

The chain combines TRBV4-3 with TRBJ2-2; possible D gene TRBD2, 6 bases. The CDR3 is made up of 15 amino acids. The germline gives CDR1 LGHNA, CDR2 YSLEER. V lost 7 bases and J lost 6, with 18 bases in between. For the CDR3, the DNA is TGCGCCAGCACCGGGGGTGTAGCTGAATCCGGGGAGCTGTTTTTT. Translated: CASTGGVAESGELFF.

The chain has TRBV10-3 and TRBJ2-7, with TRBD2 matching over 9 bases. V was clipped by 0 bases and J by 5 bases; unmatched bases: 5. CDR1 and CDR2 (germline): ENHRY, SYGVKD. This CDR3 has 15 amino acids. As DNA, the CDR3 is TGTGCCATCAGTGAGTCGGGGACTAGCACCCACGAGCAGTACGTC. This translates into CAISESGTSTHEQYV.

This chain links TRBV18 with TRBJ2-7; D is perhaps TRBD1 (5 bases). Germline CDR1 is KGHSH and CDR2 is LQKENI. This CDR3 has 14 residues. V shed 0 bases and J shed 0 bases, with 6 bases lying between them. This CDR3 is CASSPPDSSYEQYF. The CDR3 region has the DNA TGTGCCAGCTCACCACCTGACAGCTCCTACGAGCAGTACTTC.

The CDR3 is CSASRYGGLFNEQFF. CDR3 nucleotides: TGCAGTGCTAGTAGGTATGGCGGCCTTTTCAATGAGCAGTTCTTC. The chain carries TRBV20-1 and TRBJ2-1; no clear D. V was clipped by 3 bases and J by 6 bases, with 18 bases between them. In germline, CDR1 is DFQATT, CDR2 SNEGSKA (reference sequence). There are 15 residues in the CDR3.